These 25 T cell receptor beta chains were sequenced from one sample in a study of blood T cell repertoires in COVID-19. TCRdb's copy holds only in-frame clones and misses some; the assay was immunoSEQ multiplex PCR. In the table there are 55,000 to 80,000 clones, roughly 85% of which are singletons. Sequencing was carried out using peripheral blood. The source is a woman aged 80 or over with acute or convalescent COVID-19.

CDR3 in amino acids: CASSPRAAEAFF. CDR3 in DNA: TGTGCCAGCAGCCCTCGAGCTGCTGAAGCTTTCTTT. The chain combines TRBV16 with TRBJ1-1; D unclear. Germline values: CDR1 KGHSY, CDR2 FQNENV. This CDR3 comprises 12 residues. The V and J ends lost 4 bases and 6 bases respectively, with 9 bases between them.

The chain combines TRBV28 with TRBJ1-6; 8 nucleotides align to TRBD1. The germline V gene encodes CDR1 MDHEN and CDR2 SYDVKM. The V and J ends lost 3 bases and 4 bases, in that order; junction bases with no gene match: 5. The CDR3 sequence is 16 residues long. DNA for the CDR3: TGTGCCAGCAGTTTTTCCAGGGGGCTGTATAATTCACCCCTCCACTTT. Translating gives CASSFSRGLYNSPLHF.

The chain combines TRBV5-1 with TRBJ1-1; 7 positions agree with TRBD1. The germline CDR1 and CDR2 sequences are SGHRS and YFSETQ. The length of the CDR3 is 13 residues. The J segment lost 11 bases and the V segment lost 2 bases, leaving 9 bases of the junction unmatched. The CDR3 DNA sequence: TGCGCCAGCAGCTTCACAGGGGCGCCAGAGGCTTTCTTT. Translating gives CASSFTGAPEAFF.

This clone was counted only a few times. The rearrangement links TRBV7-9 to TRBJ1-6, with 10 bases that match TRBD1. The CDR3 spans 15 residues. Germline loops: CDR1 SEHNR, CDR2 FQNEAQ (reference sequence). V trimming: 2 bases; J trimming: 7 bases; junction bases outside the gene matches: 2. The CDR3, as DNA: TGTGCCAGCAGCTTATGGACAGGGGGGAATTCACCCCTCCACTTT. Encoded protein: CASSLWTGGNSPLHF.

CDR3 residues: CAITTGTNSYNEQFF. Here the CDR3 DNA reads TGTGCCATCACTACCGGGACAAACTCCTACAATGAGCAGTTCTTC. The V gene is TRBV10-3, the J gene TRBJ2-1; possible D gene TRBD1, 6 bases. Germline CDR1 is ENHRY and CDR2 is SYGVKD. The CDR3 loop spans 15 amino acids. V lost 7 bases and J 0 bases, leaving 13 bases between the germline ends.

The CDR3 coding sequence is TGTGCCAGCAGCCAGACAGGGACCTATGGCTACACCTTC. Amino acids: CASSQTGTYGYTF. This chain connects TRBV3-1 (or the pseudogene TRBV3-2) to TRBJ1-2; TRBD1 aligns across 7 bases. V trimming: 3 bases; J trimming: 4 bases; junction bases outside the gene matches: 2. The CDR3 consists of 13 residues. CDR1 LGHDT and CDR2 YNNKEL come from the germline V gene (reference sequence).

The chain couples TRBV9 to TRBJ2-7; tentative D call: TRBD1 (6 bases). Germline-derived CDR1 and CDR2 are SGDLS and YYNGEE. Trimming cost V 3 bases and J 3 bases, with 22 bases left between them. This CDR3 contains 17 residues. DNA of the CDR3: TGTGCCAGCAGCGGGGAGACTCCGGCAGGGGTTGTCTACGAGCAGTACTTC. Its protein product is CASSGETPAGVVYEQYF.

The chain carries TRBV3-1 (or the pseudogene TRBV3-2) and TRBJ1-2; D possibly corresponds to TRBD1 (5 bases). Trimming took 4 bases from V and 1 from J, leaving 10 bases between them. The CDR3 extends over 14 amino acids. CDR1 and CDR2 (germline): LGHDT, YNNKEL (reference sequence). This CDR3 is CASSRPTVNYGYTF. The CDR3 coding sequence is TGTGCCAGCAGCCGCCCGACAGTTAACTATGGCTACACCTTC.

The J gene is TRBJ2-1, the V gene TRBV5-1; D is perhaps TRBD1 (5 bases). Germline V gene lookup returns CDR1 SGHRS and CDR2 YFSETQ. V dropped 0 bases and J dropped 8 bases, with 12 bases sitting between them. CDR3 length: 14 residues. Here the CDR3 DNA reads TGCGCCAGCAGCTTGGAAAACTTAGGGGATGAGCAGTTCTTC. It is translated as CASSLENLGDEQFF.

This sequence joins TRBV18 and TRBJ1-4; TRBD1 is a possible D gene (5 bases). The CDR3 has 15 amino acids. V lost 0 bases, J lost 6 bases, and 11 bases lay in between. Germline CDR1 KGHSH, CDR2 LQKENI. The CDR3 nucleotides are TGTGCCAGCTCACCACCTTCGGGGGGGGATGAAAAACTGTTTTTT. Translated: CASSPPSGGDEKLFF.

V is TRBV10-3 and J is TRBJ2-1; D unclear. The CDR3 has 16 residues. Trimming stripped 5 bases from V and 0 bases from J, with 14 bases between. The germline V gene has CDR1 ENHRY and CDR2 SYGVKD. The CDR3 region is CAISKLAASSYNEQFF. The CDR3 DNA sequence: TGTGCCATCAGTAAGCTTGCGGCGAGCTCCTACAATGAGCAGTTCTTC.

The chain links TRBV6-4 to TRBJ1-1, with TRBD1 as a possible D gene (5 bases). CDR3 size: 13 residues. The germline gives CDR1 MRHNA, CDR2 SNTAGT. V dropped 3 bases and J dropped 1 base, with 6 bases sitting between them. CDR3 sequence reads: CASSEQGNTEAFF. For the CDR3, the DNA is TGTGCCAGCAGTGAGCAGGGGAACACTGAAGCTTTCTTT.

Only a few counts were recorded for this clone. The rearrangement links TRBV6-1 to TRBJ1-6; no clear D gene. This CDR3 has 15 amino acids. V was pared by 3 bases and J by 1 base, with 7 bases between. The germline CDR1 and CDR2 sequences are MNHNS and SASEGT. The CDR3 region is CASSDPFSYNSPLHF. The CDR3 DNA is TGTGCCAGCAGTGATCCCTTTTCCTATAATTCACCCCTCCACTTT.

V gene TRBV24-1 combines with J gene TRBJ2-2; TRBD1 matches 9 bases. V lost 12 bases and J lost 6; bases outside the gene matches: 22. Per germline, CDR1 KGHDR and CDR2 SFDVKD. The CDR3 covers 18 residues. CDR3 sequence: CASKASGGTGSKAGELFF. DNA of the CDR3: TGTGCCTCAAAAGCGTCGGGTGGGACAGGGAGTAAAGCCGGGGAGCTGTTTTTT.

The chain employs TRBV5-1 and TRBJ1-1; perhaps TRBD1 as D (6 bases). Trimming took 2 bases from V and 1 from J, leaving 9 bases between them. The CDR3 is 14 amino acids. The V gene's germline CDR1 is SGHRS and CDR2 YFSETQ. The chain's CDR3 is CASSLQGSNTEAFF. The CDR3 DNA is TGCGCCAGCAGCTTACAGGGTTCGAACACTGAAGCTTTCTTT.

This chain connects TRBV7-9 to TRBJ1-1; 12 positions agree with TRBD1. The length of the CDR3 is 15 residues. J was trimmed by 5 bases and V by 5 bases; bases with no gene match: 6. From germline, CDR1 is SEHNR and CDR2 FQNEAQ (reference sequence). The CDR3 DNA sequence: TGTGCCAGCAGCCGGGACAGGGGGCGAGAGACTGAAGCTTTCTTT. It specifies CASSRDRGRETEAFF.

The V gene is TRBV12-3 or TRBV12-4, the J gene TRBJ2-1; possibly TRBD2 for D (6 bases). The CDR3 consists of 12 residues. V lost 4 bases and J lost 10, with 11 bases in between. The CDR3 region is CASSSGSGEQFF. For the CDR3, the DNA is TGTGCCAGCAGTTCCGGTAGCGGCGAGCAGTTCTTC.

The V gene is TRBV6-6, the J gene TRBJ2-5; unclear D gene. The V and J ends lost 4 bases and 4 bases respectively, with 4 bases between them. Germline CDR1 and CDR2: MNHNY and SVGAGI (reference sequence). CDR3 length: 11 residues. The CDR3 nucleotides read TGTGCCAGCAGTTCTAGAGAGACCCAGTACTTC. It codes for CASSSRETQYF.

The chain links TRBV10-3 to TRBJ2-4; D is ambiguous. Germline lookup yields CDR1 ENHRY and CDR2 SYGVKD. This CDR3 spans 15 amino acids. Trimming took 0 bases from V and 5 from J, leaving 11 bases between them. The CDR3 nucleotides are TGTGCCATCAGTGAGTCGTCAGCGCATCAAAACATTCAGTACTTC. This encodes CAISESSAHQNIQYF.

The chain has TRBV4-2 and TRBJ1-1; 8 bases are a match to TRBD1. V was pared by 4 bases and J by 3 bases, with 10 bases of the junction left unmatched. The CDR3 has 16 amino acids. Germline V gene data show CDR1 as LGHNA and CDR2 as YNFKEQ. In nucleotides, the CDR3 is TGTGCCAGCAGCCCGGGACAGGTAGACAGAGACACTGAAGCTTTCTTT. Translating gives CASSPGQVDRDTEAFF.

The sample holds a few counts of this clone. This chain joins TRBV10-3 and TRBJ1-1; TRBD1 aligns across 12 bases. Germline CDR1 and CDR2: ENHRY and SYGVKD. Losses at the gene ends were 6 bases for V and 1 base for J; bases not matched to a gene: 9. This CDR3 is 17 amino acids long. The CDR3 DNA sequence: TGTGCCATCAGCCCCGGGACAGGGGGCGCAAGGAACACTGAAGCTTTCTTT. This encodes CAISPGTGGARNTEAFF.

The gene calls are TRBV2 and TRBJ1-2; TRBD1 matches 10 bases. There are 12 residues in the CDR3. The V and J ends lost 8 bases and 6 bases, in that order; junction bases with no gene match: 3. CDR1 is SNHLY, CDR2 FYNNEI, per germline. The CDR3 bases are TGTGCCAGCCGGGACAGGGGCCATGGCTACACCTTC. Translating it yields CASRDRGHGYTF.

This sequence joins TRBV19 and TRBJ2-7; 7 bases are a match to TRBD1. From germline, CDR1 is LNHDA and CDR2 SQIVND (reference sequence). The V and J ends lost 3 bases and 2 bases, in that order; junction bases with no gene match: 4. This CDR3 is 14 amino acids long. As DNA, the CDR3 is TGTGCCAGTAGTATCCGACAGGGACCCTACGAGCAGTACTTC. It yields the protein CASSIRQGPYEQYF. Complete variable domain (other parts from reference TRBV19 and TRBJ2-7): DGGITQSPKYLFRKEGQNVTLSCEQNLNHDAMYWYRQDPGQGLRLIYYSQIVNDFQKGDIAEGYSVSREKKESFPLTVTSAQKNPTAFYLCASSIRQGPYEQYFGPGTRLTVT.

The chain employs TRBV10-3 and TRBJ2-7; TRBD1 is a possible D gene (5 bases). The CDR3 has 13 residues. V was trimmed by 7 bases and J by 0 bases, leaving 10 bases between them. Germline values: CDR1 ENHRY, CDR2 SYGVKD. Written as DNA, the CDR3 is TGTGCCATCAATCAGGGTAGCTCCTACGAGCAGTACTTC. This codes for CAINQGSSYEQYF.

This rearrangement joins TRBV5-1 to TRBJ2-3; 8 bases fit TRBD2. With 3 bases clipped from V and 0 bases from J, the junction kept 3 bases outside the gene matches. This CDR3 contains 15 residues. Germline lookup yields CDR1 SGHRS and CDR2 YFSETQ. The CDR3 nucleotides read TGCGCCAGCAGCTCAGCGGGAGCTAGCACAGATACGCAGTATTTT. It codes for CASSSAGASTDTQYF. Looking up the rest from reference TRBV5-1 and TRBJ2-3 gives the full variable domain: KAGVTQTPRYLIKTRGQQVTLSCSPISGHRSVSWYQQTPGQGLQFLFEYFSETQRNKGNFPGRFSGRQFSNSRSEMNVSTLELGDSALYLCASSSAGASTDTQYFGPGTRLTVL.